This TCR beta chain was documented in a study of T cell changes during pregnancy in multiple sclerosis. Germline lookup yields CDR1 SGHRS and CDR2 YFSETQ. There are 17 residues in the CDR3. V gave up 3 bases and J gave up 0 bases, with 16 bases separating them. Here immunoSEQ multiplex PCR was the method, and the copy in TCRdb shows in-frame clones only, minus some. The data contain about 55,000 clones, roughly 94% of them singletons. The chain joins TRBV5-1 to TRBJ2-1; D unclear. This TCR derives from a female donor with multiple sclerosis, enrolled in a pregnancy study. Sample: CD8+ T cells from peripheral blood mononuclear cells, taken in the third trimester of pregnancy. The DNA of the CDR3 is TGCGCCAGCAGCTCCCATAGTCCAGGAAGCTCCTACAATGAGCAGTTCTTC. Protein: CASSSHSPGSSYNEQFF.